The 29 T cell receptor beta chains given below trace back to one sample, sequenced in a study of radiation and T cells in renal cell carcinoma. Sample treatment: treatment-naive control, cytoreductive nephrectomy. The repertoire was sequenced with immunoSEQ multiplex PCR; TCRdb's copy has only in-frame clones and lacks some. The sample has 12,000 to 15,000 clones, approximately 50% seen once; the top ten hold about an eighth. This specimen was tumor tissue, taken from a patient whose treatment was nephrectomy without radiotherapy. The source is a man between 45 and 60 years old with renal cell carcinoma.

This clone was counted a single time. J is TRBJ2-7 and V is TRBV11-2, with no clear D. Germline CDR1 reads SGHAT; CDR2 reads FQNNGV. V was trimmed by 6 bases and J by 3 bases, leaving 15 bases between them. The CDR3 loop spans 14 amino acids. As DNA, the CDR3 is TGTGCCAGCAGTTCCAGTCGGGTGGACTACGAGCAGTACTTC. Translated: CASSSSRVDYEQYF.

This rearrangement joins TRBV5-4 to TRBJ2-1; a weak D match, TRBD2 (5 bases). The V gene's germline CDR1 is SGHNT and CDR2 YYREEE (reference sequence). V was clipped by 4 bases and J by 1 base, with 15 bases between them. The length of the CDR3 is 16 residues. CDR3 in DNA: TGTGCCAGCAGCCCCTCCCAGCGGAGGTCCTACAATGAGCAGTTCTTC. Residues: CASSPSQRRSYNEQFF.

The chain has TRBV28 and TRBJ2-7, with 9 bases fitting TRBD1. Unmatched junction bases numbered 15, after V lost 6 bases and J lost 6 bases. The CDR3 extends over 16 amino acids. Germline CDR1 and CDR2: MDHEN and SYDVKM. The CDR3 DNA reads TGTGCCAGCAGCCGAGGGGGGGGGACAGGGAAGTTCGAGCAGTACTTC. This sequence encodes CASSRGGGTGKFEQYF.

The rearrangement uses TRBV19 and TRBJ1-5; 8 bases map to TRBD1. The CDR3 extends over 13 amino acids. The germline CDR1 and CDR2 sequences are LNHDA and SQIVND (reference sequence). V was clipped by 5 bases and J by 4 bases; unmatched bases: 1. The CDR3 is CASSGTGNQPQHF. As DNA, the CDR3 is TGTGCCAGTAGTGGGACAGGAAATCAGCCCCAGCATTTT.

Only a few counts were recorded for this clone. The V and J genes are TRBV30 and TRBJ2-2; D not resolved. Germline CDR1 is GTSNPN and CDR2 is SVGIG (reference sequence). The ends were cut back, 3 bases at V and 3 bases at J, with 5 bases in the middle. The CDR3 is 12 amino acids. The CDR3 reads CAWRNHTGELFF. The CDR3 DNA follows: TGTGCCTGGAGAAATCACACCGGGGAGCTGTTTTTT.

CDR3 sequence reads: CASSQEQVTQYF. For the CDR3, the DNA is TGTGCCAGCAGCCAAGAACAAGTTACGCAGTATTTT. The gene calls are TRBV14 and TRBJ2-3; D gene uncertain. V was shortened by 0 bases and J by 8 bases, with 6 bases between the two germline ends. Germline lookup yields CDR1 SGHDN and CDR2 FVKESK. This CDR3 region has 12 residues.

V and J are TRBV28 and TRBJ2-7; the D call may be TRBD1 or TRBD2 (5 bases each). CDR1 is MDHEN and CDR2 is SYDVKM in the germline V gene. V was shortened by 2 bases and J by 3 bases, with 14 bases between the two germline ends. This CDR3 region has 15 residues. Written as DNA, the CDR3 is TGTGCCAGCAGTTTACCGGGCAGGGAGAACTACGAGCAGTACTTC. Translation gives CASSLPGRENYEQYF.

This clone appeared a few times. The chain employs TRBV7-2 and TRBJ1-1; maybe TRBD1 (5 bases). V gave up 2 bases and J gave up 5 bases, with 18 bases separating them. In germline, CDR1 is SGHTA, CDR2 FQGNSA. This CDR3 has 16 residues. CDR3 coding DNA: TGTGCCAGCAGCTTACGGGCCCCGGGGCGTAATACTGAAGCTTTCTTT. This codes for CASSLRAPGRNTEAFF.

The chain joins TRBV21-1 to TRBJ2-7. TRBV21-1 is tagged as a pseudogene. This CDR3 comprises 14 residues. CDR3 amino acids: CASSTTGWGYEQYF. The CDR3 nucleotides are TGTGCCAGCAGCACCACCGGTTGGGGGTACGAGCAGTACTTC.

This clone was observed a few times. The CDR3 is CASSADQGRTEAFF. The CDR3 DNA reads as TGTGCCAGCAGCGCCGACCAAGGGCGGACTGAAGCTTTCTTT. The chain carries TRBV9 and TRBJ1-1; the D is unclear. The V gene lost 3 bases and the J gene lost 5 bases, with 14 bases spanning the gap. CDR1 is SGDLS, CDR2 YYNGEE, per germline. The CDR3 is 14 residues long.

This clone was found a few times. V and J are TRBV18 and TRBJ1-1; D not resolved. CDR3 length equals 13 residues. Germline values: CDR1 KGHSH, CDR2 LQKENI. The ends were cut back, 3 bases at V and 5 bases at J, with 10 bases in the middle. The CDR3 loop reads CASSPLLETEAFF. Here the CDR3 DNA reads TGTGCCAGCTCACCCCTACTGGAGACTGAAGCTTTCTTT.

The V call is TRBV9, the J call TRBJ1-2; 10 bases fit TRBD1. V trimming: 3 bases; J trimming: 1 base; junction bases outside the gene matches: 12. Germline V gene lookup returns CDR1 SGDLS and CDR2 YYNGEE. The CDR3 totals 18 residues. The DNA of the CDR3 is TGTGCCAGCAGCGCCGTAGAGGGACAGGGGAAGGGTAACTATGGCTACACCTTC. It encodes CASSAVEGQGKGNYGYTF.

This clone appeared a single time. This chain connects TRBV5-5 to TRBJ1-1; D is unclear. The V gene's germline CDR1 is SGHKS and CDR2 YYEKEE (reference sequence). Trimming removed 7 bases at V and 2 bases at J, with 6 bases between. The length of the CDR3 is 11 residues. The CDR3 protein is CASFLNTEAFF. CDR3 DNA sequence: TGTGCCAGCTTCTTAAACACTGAAGCTTTCTTT.

CDR3 DNA sequence: TGCGCCAGCAGCCCTGACAGGGCTGGGGCCAACGTCCTGACTTTC. It codes for CASSPDRAGANVLTF. The chain uses TRBV5-1 and TRBJ2-6, with TRBD1 identical over 7 bases. V shed 4 bases and J 2 bases; nucleotides not matched to a gene: 3. The germline V gene encodes CDR1 SGHRS and CDR2 YFSETQ. The CDR3 is 15 residues long. Together with reference TRBV5-1 and TRBJ2-6, the CDR3 gives the full variable domain: KAGVTQTPRYLIKTRGQQVTLSCSPISGHRSVSWYQQTPGQGLQFLFEYFSETQRNKGNFPGRFSGRQFSNSRSEMNVSTLELGDSALYLCASSPDRAGANVLTFGAGSRLTVL.

The chain links TRBV5-1 to TRBJ2-2, with D possibly being TRBD2 (5 bases). The germline V gene has CDR1 SGHRS and CDR2 YFSETQ. The CDR3 spans 14 residues. The V end was cut by 4 bases, the J end by 1 base, with 8 bases between. The DNA of the CDR3 is TGCGCCAGCAGCAGAGAGGGGAACACCGGGGAGCTGTTTTTT. It translates to CASSREGNTGELFF.

The chain combines TRBV6-5 with TRBJ1-2; TRBD1 is a possible D gene (5 bases). The CDR3 has 13 residues. The germline gives CDR1 MNHEY, CDR2 SVGAGI. V gave up 6 bases and J gave up 4 bases, with 12 bases separating them. The CDR3 coding sequence is TGTGCCAGCAGATCGGGGCTCGGCTATGGCTACACCTTC. Translating it yields CASRSGLGYGYTF.

This clone has just a few counts. This chain uses TRBV21-1 with TRBJ1-5; TRBD1, the D gene given by the table, was not confirmed from the DNA. TRBV21-1 is a documented pseudogene. This CDR3 has 17 amino acids. CDR3 region: CASSKVVVGASNQPQHF. The CDR3 coding sequence is TGTGCCAGCAGCAAAGTGGTTGTAGGGGCCAGCAATCAGCCCCAGCATTTT.

This clone was detected only a few times. This sequence joins TRBV6-6 and TRBJ2-7, with D tentatively TRBD1 or TRBD2 (5 bases each). The V and J ends lost 7 bases and 1 base respectively, with 14 bases between them. This CDR3 has 14 amino acids. In germline, CDR1 is MNHNY, CDR2 SVGAGI (reference sequence). The CDR3 loop reads CASTPGTASYEQYF. CDR3 in DNA: TGTGCCAGCACCCCCGGGACGGCGTCCTACGAGCAGTACTTC.

V is TRBV9 and J is TRBJ1-2; 8 bases are a match to TRBD1. The germline gives CDR1 SGDLS, CDR2 YYNGEE. The CDR3 totals 15 residues. V lost 0 bases, J lost 1 base, and 2 bases stayed unmatched. CDR3: CASSVEDRDNYGYTF. DNA for the CDR3: TGTGCCAGCAGCGTAGAGGACAGGGATAACTATGGCTACACCTTC.

In its sample, this clone was seen a few times. The junction differs from germline at one of its ends, possibly a read error. This rearrangement joins TRBV5-1 to TRBJ1-5; D ambiguous. The CDR3 covers 15 residues. CDR1 and CDR2 from the germline V gene are SGHRS and YFSETQ. As DNA, the CDR3 is TGTGCCAGCAGCCTTGACGGACGGGGAAATCAGCCCCAGCATTTT. It specifies CASSLDGRGNQPQHF.

On this clone: Other DNA sequences from this sample encode an identical CDR3 as well. The chain links TRBV7-9 to TRBJ1-1; the match to TRBD1 covers 7 bases. CDR1 is SEHNR, CDR2 FQNEAQ, per germline (reference sequence). With 7 bases clipped from V and 2 bases from J, the junction kept 4 bases outside the gene matches. The CDR3 contains 13 residues. CDR3 coding DNA: TGTGCCAGCACCAGACAGGGAAACACTGAAGCTTTCTTT. Translated: CASTRQGNTEAFF.

This clone was detected a few times. The chain joins TRBV2 to TRBJ1-2; weak D call: TRBD1 (5 bases). The V gene's germline CDR1 is SNHLY and CDR2 FYNNEI. Between the trimmed V and J ends, which lost 6 bases and 4 bases, there was a span of 15 bases. The CDR3 spans 14 residues. CDR3 region: CASSAGRMIYGYTF. The CDR3 DNA reads TGTGCCAGCAGCGCGGGACGGATGATCTATGGCTACACCTTC. The variable domain in full, with the rest retrieved from reference TRBV2 and TRBJ1-2, is EPEVTQTPSHQVTQMGQEVILRCVPISNHLYFYWYRQILGQKVEFLVSFYNNEISEKSEIFDDQFSVERPDGSNFTLKIRSTKLEDSAMYFCASSAGRMIYGYTFGSGTRLTVV.

This sequence joins TRBV18 and TRBJ2-3; TRBD2 is a possible D gene (5 bases). Trimming stripped 3 bases from V and 1 base from J, with 14 bases between. Germline loops: CDR1 KGHSH, CDR2 LQKENI. The CDR3 loop spans 16 amino acids. The CDR3 sequence: CASSPQRVGGTDTQYF. Written as DNA, the CDR3 is TGTGCCAGCTCACCGCAGAGGGTTGGGGGCACAGATACGCAGTATTTT.

The J gene is TRBJ2-3, the V gene TRBV29-1, with TRBD2 matching 9 bases. The CDR3 spans 13 residues. With 7 bases clipped from V and 1 base from J, the junction kept 3 bases outside the gene matches. Germline CDR1 is SQVTM and CDR2 is ANQGSEA. This chain's CDR3 is CSGSGGRTDTQYF. The CDR3 region has the DNA TGCAGCGGAAGCGGGGGGCGCACAGATACGCAGTATTTT.

About this clone: The junction departs from germline at one end; a sequencing error may be responsible. The chain has TRBV6-9 and TRBJ1-1; D is undetermined. The CDR3 contains 14 residues. Germline V CDR1 and CDR2: MNHGY, SVAAGI. The CDR3 sequence: CASSDGHAPPEAFF. The CDR3 DNA is TGCGCCAGCAGTGACGGCCATGCCCCGCCTGAAGCTTTCTTT.

The chain is built from TRBV7-2 and TRBJ2-1; D might be TRBD2 (5 bases). The CDR3 runs to 14 residues. CDR1 and CDR2 from the germline V gene are SGHTA and FQGNSA. Trimming pared 2 bases from V and 8 bases from J, leaving 13 bases between. The CDR3 bases are TGTGCCAGCAGCTTAATCGAGGGTTTACATGAGCAGTTCTTC. Its translation: CASSLIEGLHEQFF.

The chain links TRBV2 to TRBJ1-2; D gene uncertain. V was pared by 6 bases and J by 4 bases, with 12 bases between. Per germline, CDR1 SNHLY and CDR2 FYNNEI. The CDR3 loop spans 13 amino acids. This CDR3 reads CASRSTAGYGYTF. DNA of the CDR3: TGTGCCAGCAGATCGACTGCGGGCTATGGCTACACCTTC.

V and J are TRBV18 and TRBJ2-1; D is perhaps TRBD1 or TRBD2 (6 bases each). This CDR3 has 14 residues. V lost 0 bases to trimming and J lost 8 bases, with 11 bases between them. Germline V gene lookup returns CDR1 KGHSH and CDR2 LQKENI. In nucleotides, the CDR3 is TGTGCCAGCTCACCACCGTCGGGGGCCTATGAGCAGTTCTTC. Its translation: CASSPPSGAYEQFF.

The chain employs TRBV19 and TRBJ1-6, with 7 bases identical to TRBD1. V was clipped by 6 bases and J by 7 bases; unmatched bases: 9. Germline CDR1 is LNHDA and CDR2 is SQIVND (reference sequence). This CDR3 is built from 15 residues. The CDR3 sequence: CASSREGQNNSPLHF. The CDR3 DNA is TGTGCCAGTAGCAGAGAGGGACAGAACAATTCACCCCTCCACTTT.